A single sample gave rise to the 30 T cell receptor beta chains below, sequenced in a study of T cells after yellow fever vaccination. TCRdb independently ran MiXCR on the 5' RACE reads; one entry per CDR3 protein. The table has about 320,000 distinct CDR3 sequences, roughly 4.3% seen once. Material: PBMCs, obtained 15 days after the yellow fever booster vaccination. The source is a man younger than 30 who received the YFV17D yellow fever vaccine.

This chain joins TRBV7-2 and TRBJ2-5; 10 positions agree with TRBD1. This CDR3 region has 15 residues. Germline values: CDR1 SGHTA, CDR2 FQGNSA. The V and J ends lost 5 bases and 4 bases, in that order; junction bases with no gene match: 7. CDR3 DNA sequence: TGTGCCAGCAGCGGGACAGGGGAACGGCGAGAGACCCAGTACTTC. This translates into CASSGTGERRETQYF.

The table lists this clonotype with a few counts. The CDR3 spells CSVETGTSNTEAFF. CDR3 DNA: TGCAGCGTTGAGACCGGGACTTCGAACACTGAAGCTTTCTTT. The chain couples TRBV29-1 to TRBJ1-1, with a possible D match to TRBD1 (5 bases). The CDR3 extends over 14 amino acids. Between the trimmed V and J ends, which lost 3 bases and 1 base, there was a span of 12 bases. The V gene's germline CDR1 is SQVTM and CDR2 ANQGSEA.

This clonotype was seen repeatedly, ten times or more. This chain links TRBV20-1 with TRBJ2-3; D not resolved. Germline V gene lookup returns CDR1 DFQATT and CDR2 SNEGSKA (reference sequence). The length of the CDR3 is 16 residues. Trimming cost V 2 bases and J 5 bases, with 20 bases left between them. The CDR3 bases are TGCAGTGCTAGATCTAGGGTGCGACTGGGTGGAGATACGCAGTATTTT. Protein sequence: CSARSRVRLGGDTQYF.

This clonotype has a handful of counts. DNA of the CDR3: TGTGCCAGCAGCCCGCCTAGCGGGAGGGCAGATACGCAGTATTTT. Its protein is CASSPPSGRADTQYF. The rearrangement links TRBV7-9 to TRBJ2-3; 12 bases agree with TRBD2. The CDR3 runs to 15 residues. With 5 bases clipped from V and 4 bases from J, the junction kept 4 bases outside the gene matches. The V gene's germline CDR1 is SEHNR and CDR2 FQNEAQ (reference sequence).

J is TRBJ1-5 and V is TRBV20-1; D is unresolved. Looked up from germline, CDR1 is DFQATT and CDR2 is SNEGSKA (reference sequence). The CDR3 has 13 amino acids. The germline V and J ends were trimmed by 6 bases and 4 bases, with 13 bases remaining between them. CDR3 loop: CSAARAINQPQHF. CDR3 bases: TGCAGTGCCGCCCGGGCCATAAATCAGCCCCAGCATTTT.

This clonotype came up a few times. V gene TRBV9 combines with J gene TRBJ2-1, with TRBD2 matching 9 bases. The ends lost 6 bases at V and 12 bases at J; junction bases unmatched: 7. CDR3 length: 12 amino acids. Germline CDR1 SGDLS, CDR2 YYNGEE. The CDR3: CASTDSGGWQFF. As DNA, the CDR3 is TGTGCCAGCACGGATAGCGGGGGTTGGCAGTTCTTC.

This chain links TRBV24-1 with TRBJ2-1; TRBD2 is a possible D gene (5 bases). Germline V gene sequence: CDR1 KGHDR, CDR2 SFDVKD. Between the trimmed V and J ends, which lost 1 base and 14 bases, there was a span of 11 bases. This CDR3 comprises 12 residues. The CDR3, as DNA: TGTGCCACCAGTGATTTAAACCGGAGGAAGTTCTTC. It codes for CATSDLNRRKFF.

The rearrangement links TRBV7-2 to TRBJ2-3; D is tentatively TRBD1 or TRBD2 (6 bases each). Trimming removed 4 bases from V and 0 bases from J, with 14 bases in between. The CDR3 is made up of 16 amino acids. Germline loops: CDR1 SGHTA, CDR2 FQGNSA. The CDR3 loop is CASSYWGALSTDTQYF. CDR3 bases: TGTGCCAGCAGCTATTGGGGGGCTTTAAGCACAGATACGCAGTATTTT.

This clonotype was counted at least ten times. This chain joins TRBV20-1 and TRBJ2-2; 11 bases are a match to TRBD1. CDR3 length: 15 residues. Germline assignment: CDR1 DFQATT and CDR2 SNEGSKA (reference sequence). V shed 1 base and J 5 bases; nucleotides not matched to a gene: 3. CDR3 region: CSARGDRGWTGELFF. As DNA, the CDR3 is TGCAGTGCTAGAGGGGACAGGGGGTGGACCGGGGAGCTGTTTTTT.

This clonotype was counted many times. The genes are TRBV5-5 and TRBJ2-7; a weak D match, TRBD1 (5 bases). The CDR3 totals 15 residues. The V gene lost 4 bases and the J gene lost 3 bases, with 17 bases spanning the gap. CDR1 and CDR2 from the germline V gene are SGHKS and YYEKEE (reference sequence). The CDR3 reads CASSPGPGKDYEQYV. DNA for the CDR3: TGTGCCAGCAGCCCTGGGCCAGGGAAAGACTACGAGCAGTACGTC.

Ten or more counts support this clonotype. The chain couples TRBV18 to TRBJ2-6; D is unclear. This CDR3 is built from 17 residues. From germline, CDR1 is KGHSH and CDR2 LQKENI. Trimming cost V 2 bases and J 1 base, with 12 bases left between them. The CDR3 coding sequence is TGTGCCAGCTCACCAAACATTCACGGATCTGGGGCCAACGTCCTGACTTTC. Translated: CASSPNIHGSGANVLTF.

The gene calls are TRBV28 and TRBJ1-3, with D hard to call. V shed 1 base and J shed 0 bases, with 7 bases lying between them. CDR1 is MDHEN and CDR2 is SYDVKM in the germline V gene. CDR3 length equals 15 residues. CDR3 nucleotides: TGTGCCAGCAGTTTATTTCAGGCCTCTGGAAACACCATATATTTT. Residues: CASSLFQASGNTIYF.

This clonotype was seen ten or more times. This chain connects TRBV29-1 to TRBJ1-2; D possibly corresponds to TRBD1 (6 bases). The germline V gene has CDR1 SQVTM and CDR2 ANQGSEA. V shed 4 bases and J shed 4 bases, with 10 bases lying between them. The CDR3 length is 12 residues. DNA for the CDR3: TGCAGCGTTGTGGGGGCTGGCTATGGCTACACCTTC. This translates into CSVVGAGYGYTF.

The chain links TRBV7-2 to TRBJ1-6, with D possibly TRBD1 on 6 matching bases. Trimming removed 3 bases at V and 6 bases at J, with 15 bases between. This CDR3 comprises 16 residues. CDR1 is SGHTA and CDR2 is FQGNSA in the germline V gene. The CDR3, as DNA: TGTGCCAGCAGCTTGGACAGCCTACACCTTAATTCACCCCTCCACTTT. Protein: CASSLDSLHLNSPLHF. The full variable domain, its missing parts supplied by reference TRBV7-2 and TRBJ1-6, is GAGVSQSPSNKVTEKGKDVELRCDPISGHTALYWYRQSLGQGLEFLIYFQGNSAPDKSGLPSDRFSAERTGGSVSTLTIQRTQQEDSAVYLCASSLDSLHLNSPLHFGNGTRLTVT.

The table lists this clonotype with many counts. CDR3: CASSYGQGADEQFF. The CDR3 DNA sequence: TGCGCCAGCAGCTATGGACAGGGGGCCGATGAGCAGTTCTTC. This rearrangement joins TRBV5-1 to TRBJ2-1; 11 bases agree with TRBD1. The germline gives CDR1 SGHRS, CDR2 YFSETQ. The trim removed 3 bases at V and 8 bases at J, leaving 4 bases unmatched. The CDR3 is 14 amino acids.

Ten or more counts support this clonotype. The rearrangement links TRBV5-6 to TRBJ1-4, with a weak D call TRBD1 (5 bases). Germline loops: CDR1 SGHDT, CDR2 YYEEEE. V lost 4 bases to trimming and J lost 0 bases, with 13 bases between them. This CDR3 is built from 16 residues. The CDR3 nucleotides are TGTGCCAGCAGCGCTTACAGGCTTTCAACTAATGAAAAACTGTTTTTT. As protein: CASSAYRLSTNEKLFF. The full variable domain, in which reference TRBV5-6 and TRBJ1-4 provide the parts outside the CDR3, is DAGVTQSPTHLIKTRGQQVTLRCSPKSGHDTVSWYQQALGQGPQFIFQYYEEEERQRGNFPDRFSGHQFPNYSSELNVNALLLGDSALYLCASSAYRLSTNEKLFFGSGTQLSVL.

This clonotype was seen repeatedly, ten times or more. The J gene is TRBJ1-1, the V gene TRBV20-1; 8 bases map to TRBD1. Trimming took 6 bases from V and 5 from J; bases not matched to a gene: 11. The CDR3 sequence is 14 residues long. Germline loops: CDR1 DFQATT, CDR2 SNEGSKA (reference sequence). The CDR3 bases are TGCAGTGCCATTGACCGGACAGGGCCAACTGAAGCTTTCTTT. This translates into CSAIDRTGPTEAFF.

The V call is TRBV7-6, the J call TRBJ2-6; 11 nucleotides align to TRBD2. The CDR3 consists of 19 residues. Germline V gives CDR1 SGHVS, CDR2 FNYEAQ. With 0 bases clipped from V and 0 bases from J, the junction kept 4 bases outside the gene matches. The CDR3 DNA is TGTGCCAGCAGCTTAGCGACTAGCGGGGAGAGCTCTGGGGCCAACGTCCTGACTTTC. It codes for CASSLATSGESSGANVLTF.

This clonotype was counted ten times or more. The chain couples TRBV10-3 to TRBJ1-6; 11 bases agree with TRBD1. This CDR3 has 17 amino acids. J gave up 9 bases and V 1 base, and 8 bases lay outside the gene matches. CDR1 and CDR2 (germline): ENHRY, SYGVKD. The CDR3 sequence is CAISEFGQGASGSPLHF. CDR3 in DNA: TGTGCCATCAGTGAGTTCGGACAGGGGGCTAGTGGTTCACCCCTCCACTTT.

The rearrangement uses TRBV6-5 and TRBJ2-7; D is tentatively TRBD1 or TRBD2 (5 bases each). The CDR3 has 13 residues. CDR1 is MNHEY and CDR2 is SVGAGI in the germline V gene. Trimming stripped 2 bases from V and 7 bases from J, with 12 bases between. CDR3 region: CASSYNGGSEQYF. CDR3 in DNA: TGTGCCAGCAGTTACAATGGGGGTTCGGAGCAGTACTTC.

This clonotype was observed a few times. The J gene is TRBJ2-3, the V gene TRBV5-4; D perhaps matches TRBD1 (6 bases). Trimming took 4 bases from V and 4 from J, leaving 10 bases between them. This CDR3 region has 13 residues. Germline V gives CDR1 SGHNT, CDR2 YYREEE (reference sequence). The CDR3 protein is CASSDTGSDTQYF. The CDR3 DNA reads TGTGCCAGCAGCGACACAGGGTCAGATACGCAGTATTTT.

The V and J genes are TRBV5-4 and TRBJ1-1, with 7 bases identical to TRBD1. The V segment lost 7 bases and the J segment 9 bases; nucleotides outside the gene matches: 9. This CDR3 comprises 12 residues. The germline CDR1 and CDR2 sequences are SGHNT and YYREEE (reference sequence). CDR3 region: CASGRDRSKAFF. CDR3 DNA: TGTGCCAGCGGCAGGGACAGATCAAAAGCTTTCTTT.

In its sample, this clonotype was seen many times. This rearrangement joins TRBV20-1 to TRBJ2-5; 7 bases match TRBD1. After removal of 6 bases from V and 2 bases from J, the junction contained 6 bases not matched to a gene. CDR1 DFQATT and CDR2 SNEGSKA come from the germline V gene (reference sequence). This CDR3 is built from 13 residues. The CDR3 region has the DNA TGCAGTGCGGATCACAGGGGTCAAGAGACCCAGTACTTC. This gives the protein CSADHRGQETQYF.

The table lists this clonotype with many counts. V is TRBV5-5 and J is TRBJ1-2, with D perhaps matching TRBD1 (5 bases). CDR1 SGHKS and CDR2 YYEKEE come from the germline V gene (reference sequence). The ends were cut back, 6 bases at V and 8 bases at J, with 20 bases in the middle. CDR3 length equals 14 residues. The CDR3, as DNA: TGTGCCAGCACCCCCGGGGCAACTAGAGAGGGCTACACCTTC. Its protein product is CASTPGATREGYTF.

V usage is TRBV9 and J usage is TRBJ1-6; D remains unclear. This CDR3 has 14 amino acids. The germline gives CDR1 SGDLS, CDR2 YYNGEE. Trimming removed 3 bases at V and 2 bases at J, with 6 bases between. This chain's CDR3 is CASSENPYNSPLHF. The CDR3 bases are TGTGCCAGCAGCGAGAACCCCTATAATTCACCCCTCCACTTT.

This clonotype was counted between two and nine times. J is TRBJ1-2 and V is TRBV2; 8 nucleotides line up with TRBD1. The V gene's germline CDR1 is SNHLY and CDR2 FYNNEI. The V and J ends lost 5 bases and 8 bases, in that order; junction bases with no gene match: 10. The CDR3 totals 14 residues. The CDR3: CASSSQGEFEGYTF. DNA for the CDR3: TGTGCCAGCAGTTCACAGGGGGAGTTTGAAGGCTACACCTTC.

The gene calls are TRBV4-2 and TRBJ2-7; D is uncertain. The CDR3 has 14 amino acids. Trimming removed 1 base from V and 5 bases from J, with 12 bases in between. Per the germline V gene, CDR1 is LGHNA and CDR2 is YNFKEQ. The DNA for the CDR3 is TGTGCCAGCAGCCAAGCGAACGTCGTTGACGAGCAGTACTTC. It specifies CASSQANVVDEQYF.

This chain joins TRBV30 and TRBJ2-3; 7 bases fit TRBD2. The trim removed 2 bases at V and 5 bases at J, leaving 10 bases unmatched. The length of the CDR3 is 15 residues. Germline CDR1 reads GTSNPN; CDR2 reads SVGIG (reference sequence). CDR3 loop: CAWSPWGGRGDTQYF. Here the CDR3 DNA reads TGTGCCTGGAGTCCTTGGGGGGGTCGGGGAGATACGCAGTATTTT.

In DNA form, the CDR3 reads TGTGCCAGCAGCTTGAGGCTAGCGGACAATGAGCAGTTCTTC. Its translation: CASSLRLADNEQFF. The rearrangement links TRBV5-4 to TRBJ2-1; TRBD2 aligns across 7 bases. This CDR3 spans 14 amino acids. The junction had 3 bases not matched to a gene; V was cut back by 1 base and J by 5 bases. From germline, CDR1 is SGHNT and CDR2 YYREEE (reference sequence). Based on the CDR3 plus reference TRBV5-4 and TRBJ2-1, the full variable domain is ETGVTQSPTHLIKTRGQQVTLRCSSQSGHNTVSWYQQALGQGPQFIFQYYREEENGRGNFPPRFSGLQFPNYSSELNVNALELDDSALYLCASSLRLADNEQFFGPGTRLTVL.

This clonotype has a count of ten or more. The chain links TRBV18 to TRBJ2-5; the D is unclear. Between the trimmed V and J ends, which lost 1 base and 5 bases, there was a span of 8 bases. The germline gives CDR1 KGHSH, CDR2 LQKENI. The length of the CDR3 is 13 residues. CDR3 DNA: TGTGCCAGCTCACCACGGGATCGGGAGACCCAGTACTTC. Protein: CASSPRDRETQYF.